The entry below gives a single T cell receptor beta chain sequence along with its context. What it binds is unknown. The V end lost 2 bases, the J end lost 6 bases, and 5 bases lay between the germline ends. This CDR3 contains 11 residues. CDR1 MNHEY and CDR2 SVGAGI come from the germline V gene. This entry is derived from a study of cytomegalovirus exposure and HLA in healthy donors. PCR used 60 Vbeta primers and 13 Jbeta primers. TCRdb's copy holds only in-frame clones and misses some; the assay was immunoSEQ multiplex PCR. The clone table shows tens of thousands of clones, with the ten largest holding around 5%. Study observations and caveats: The study designated around 150 TCR beta chains cytomegalovirus-associated.

This TCR was recovered from a woman between 40 and 55 years old in good health and CMV-seropositive. The specimen was PBMCs. This sequence joins TRBV6-5 and TRBJ2-7, with D unresolved. The CDR3 is CASSYGREQYF. The CDR3 nucleotides are TGTGCCAGCAGTTACGGGCGCGAGCAGTACTTC.